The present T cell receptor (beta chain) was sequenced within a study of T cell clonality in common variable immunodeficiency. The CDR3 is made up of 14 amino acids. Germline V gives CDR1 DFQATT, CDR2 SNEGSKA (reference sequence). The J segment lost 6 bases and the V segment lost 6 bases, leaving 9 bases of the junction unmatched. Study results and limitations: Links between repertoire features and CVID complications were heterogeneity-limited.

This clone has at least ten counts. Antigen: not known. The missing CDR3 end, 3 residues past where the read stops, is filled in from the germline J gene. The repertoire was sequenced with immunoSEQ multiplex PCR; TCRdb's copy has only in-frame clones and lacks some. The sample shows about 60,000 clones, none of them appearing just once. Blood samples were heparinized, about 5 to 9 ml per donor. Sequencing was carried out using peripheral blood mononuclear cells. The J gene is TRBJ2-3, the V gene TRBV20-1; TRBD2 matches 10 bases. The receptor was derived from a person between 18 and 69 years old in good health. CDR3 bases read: TGCAGTGCCCACCTAGCGGGAGCATGGGATACG. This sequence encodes CSAHLAGAWDT. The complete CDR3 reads CSAHLAGAWDTQYF.